This T cell receptor (beta chain) is drawn from a study of monozygotic twins with inflammatory bowel disease. The CDR3 is made up of 16 amino acids. The germline gives CDR1 LNHDA, CDR2 SQIVND (reference sequence). It was roughly 3.5 ug of total RNA that each TCR library used. TCRdb re-called the 5' RACE reads, yielding one record per CDR3 amino acid sequence without DNA. The sample totals approximately 150,000 distinct CDR3 sequences; its top ten clones hold less than 2.5%. Blood samples, whole and unsorted for T cells, yielded the isolated total RNA. Sequencing was done on a sample of blood. This receptor was taken from a human donor with ulcerative colitis or Crohn's disease, or a healthy co-twin of an affected twin (not recorded which). The chain recombines TRBV19 with TRBJ1-5. CDR3 loop: CASSMGWGTRDQPQHF.